This T cell receptor (beta chain) was recorded in a study of glioma-infiltrating T cells after dendritic cell vaccination. On the study more broadly: Dendritic cell vaccine was injected intradermally three times, biweekly. Findings and limits, study-wide: Higher TCR clonality did not directly relate to longer survival.

Germline V gene sequence: CDR1 SNHLY, CDR2 FYNNEI. CDR3 length: 12 amino acids. This clone was seen just once. Antigen: not known. At one of its ends the junction is not consistent with the germline gene, which may arise from a read error. No glioblastoma patient carried an isocitrate dehydrogenase mutation. The PCR used 60 V beta and 13 J beta primers. Clones were read by immunoSEQ multiplex PCR, and TCRdb kept only the in-frame ones, dropping some. The sample records tens of thousands of clones, around nine tenths being singletons. This TCR derives from a human donor with glioblastoma. This specimen was blood, taken before dendritic cell vaccination. The rearrangement links TRBV2 to TRBJ2-5; D is perhaps TRBD1 (6 bases). The CDR3 DNA follows: TGTGCCAGCAGCCTAGGGGGACCGGTTCTCGACTTC. Translation gives CASSLGGPVLDF. Drawing the rest from reference TRBV2 and TRBJ2-5, the complete variable domain is EPEVTQTPSHQVTQMGQEVILRCVPISNHLYFYWYRQILGQKVEFLVSFYNNEISEKSEIFDDQFSVERPDGSNFTLKIRSTKLEDSAMYFCASSLGGPVLDFGPGTRLLVL.